This TCR beta chain derives from a study of shared clonotypes between healthy human individuals. The table came from immunoSEQ multiplex PCR; TCRdb's copy has only in-frame clones and leaves some out. The sample lists 2,500,000 or so clones, approximately 93% occurring once. Study-level findings and limits: Estimated richness was generally greater in naive than memory subsets.

In regard to this clone: Antigen: not known.

V trimming: 3 bases; J trimming: 5 bases; junction bases outside the gene matches: 4. CDR1 MGHRA and CDR2 YSYEKL come from the germline V gene. CDR3 length: 16 amino acids. It was into CD45RA+ naive and CD45RA-negative memory subsets that the CD4+ cells were split. The chain uses TRBV4-1 and TRBJ2-3, with 14 nucleotides matching TRBD2. The TCR comes from a man younger than 35 in good health. Some clones in this sample may be carry-over from other donors' samples. Sequenced sample: naive CD4+ T cells from PBMCs. Subset noted: CD45RA+ positively selected. CDR3 loop: CASSQTGLAGEDTQYF. The CDR3 DNA reads TGCGCCAGCAGCCAGACGGGACTAGCGGGAGAAGATACGCAGTATTTT.